Included here is one TCR beta chain sequence, with context. In the authors' methods: Amplification from reference gene primers served as the basis for estimated nucleated cell counts. Some clones are missing from TCRdb's copy, which holds only in-frame ones; the method was immunoSEQ multiplex PCR. V, J and clone size are taken as reported in that table, and D and trimming were inferred from the DNA itself. The sample has 150,000 to 200,000 clones, 90% seen once. The sample originates from a study of blood T cell repertoires in COVID-19. The CDR3 length is 15 residues. CDR1 is KGHDR, CDR2 SFDVKD, per germline. Trimming removed 2 bases from V and 1 base from J, with 7 bases in between.

The sample comprised peripheral blood. The TCR sequence derives from a man aged 55 to 70 with active or convalescent COVID-19. The V call is TRBV24-1, the J call TRBJ2-2, with D perhaps matching TRBD1 (6 bases). The CDR3 sequence is CATSDSTGNTGELFF. The DNA of the CDR3 is TGTGCCACCAGTGATTCGACAGGGAACACCGGGGAGCTGTTTTTT.